This T cell receptor (beta chain) came from a study of Graves' ophthalmopathy and Graves' hyperthyroidism. Study outcomes and limitations: Ophthalmopathy progression prediction by the model yielded a sensitivity of 55% to 71% and a specificity of 72.22%.

The germline CDR1 and CDR2 sequences are SGDLS and YYNGEE. V was clipped by 0 bases and J by 3 bases, with 12 bases between them. This CDR3 is built from 15 residues. This clonotype was detected many times. Its matching antigen is unknown. RNA transcripts yielded amplified TCR beta CDR3 regions. RT-PCR with HTBI primers came first, then second-round multiplex PCR. TCRdb independently ran MiXCR on the multiplex PCR reads; one entry per CDR3 protein. The table includes roughly 700,000 distinct CDR3 sequences, roughly two fifths detected once. Other autoimmune diseases, uncontrolled infections, pregnancy or lactation led to the exclusion of patients.

Sample: peripheral blood. The chain employs TRBV9 and TRBJ1-2; D call uncertain. The clonotype originates from an adult man with Graves' ophthalmopathy. For the CDR3, the DNA is TGTGCCAGCAGCGTAGCCCCAGGAACATACTATGGCTACACCTTC. As protein: CASSVAPGTYYGYTF.